The present T cell receptor beta chain was sequenced within a study of beta chain features in type 1 diabetes. Whole-study findings and limits: Diminished insertions and augmented deletions at VDJ junctions characterized type 1 diabetes patients. Within each of all four CD4+ subsets, Type 1 diabetes patients had TCRB CDR3s that were moderately but significantly shorter.

Sorting of CD4+ naive, central memory, regulatory and stem cell-like memory cells was performed via CD45RO/CCR7/CD25/CD127/CD95/CD27. The ends lost 2 bases at V and 4 bases at J; junction bases unmatched: 6. The length of the CDR3 is 15 residues. Germline V gene data show CDR1 as MNHEY and CDR2 as SVGAGI. To note about this clone: Antigen unknown.

Expressed TCRB transcripts were sequenced, since all the RNA that had been isolated was reverse transcribed. Produced via immunoSEQ multiplex PCR; TCRdb's table is partial and in-frame only. The repertoire holds roughly 610,000 clones, with about 14% as singletons. The receptor's source is a man younger than 35 in good health. The sequenced material came from naive CD4+ T cells from blood. J is TRBJ2-7 and V is TRBV6-5, with 9 nucleotides matching TRBD2. The CDR3, as DNA: TGTGCCAGCAGTTACGGGGCTAGCGGGATTTACGAGCAGTACTTC. Translated: CASSYGASGIYEQYF.